These 27 T cell receptor beta chains were sequenced from one sample in a study of cytomegalovirus exposure and HLA in healthy donors. In the PCR, 60 Vbeta and 13 Jbeta primers were used. TCRdb's copy holds only in-frame clones and misses some; the assay was immunoSEQ multiplex PCR. The data show approximately 160,000 clones, about four fifths seen once. The sample taken for sequencing was PBMCs. The origin of the receptors is a male donor in good health and CMV-seronegative.

CDR3 residues: CASSTTAASSYNSPLHF. The CDR3 DNA reads TGTGCCAGCAGCACTACCGCAGCAAGCTCCTATAATTCACCCCTCCACTTT. This chain joins TRBV7-7 and TRBJ1-6; D not resolved. The CDR3 extends over 17 amino acids. The germline gives CDR1 SSHAT, CDR2 FNYEAQ (reference sequence). The germline V and J ends were trimmed by 5 bases and 0 bases, with 14 bases remaining between them.

The V and J genes are TRBV5-1 and TRBJ1-4; the D is unclear. The CDR3 sequence is 14 residues long. Trimming removed 0 bases at V and 8 bases at J, with 11 bases between. Germline V gene lookup returns CDR1 SGHRS and CDR2 YFSETQ. The CDR3 loop reads CASSLGVADEKLFF. CDR3 DNA sequence: TGCGCCAGCAGCTTGGGAGTAGCGGACGAAAAACTGTTTTTT.

The chain has TRBV28 and TRBJ2-7, with 13 bases fitting TRBD2. Germline CDR1 reads MDHEN; CDR2 reads SYDVKM. The J segment lost 1 base and the V segment lost 6 bases, leaving 9 bases of the junction unmatched. The CDR3 runs 17 residues. The CDR3 loop is CASRSGTSGTISYEQYF. For the CDR3, the DNA is TGTGCCAGCAGGTCCGGGACTAGCGGGACCATTTCCTACGAGCAGTACTTC.

The table lists this clone with a few counts. The gene calls are TRBV6-5 and TRBJ1-5; maybe TRBD1 (5 bases). The V end lost 7 bases, the J end lost 3 bases, and 13 bases lay between the germline ends. The CDR3 is 14 amino acids. Germline lookup yields CDR1 MNHEY and CDR2 SVGAGI. CDR3 in amino acids: CASKSGASNQPQHF. DNA for the CDR3: TGTGCCAGCAAGAGCGGGGCTTCCAATCAGCCCCAGCATTTT.

This chain uses TRBV19 with TRBJ1-3; D is uncertain. The CDR3 covers 16 residues. Trimming removed 7 bases at V and 0 bases at J, with 16 bases between. The germline CDR1 and CDR2 sequences are LNHDA and SQIVND (reference sequence). DNA of the CDR3: TGTGCCAGTAACCTTCGTGGCGGAATCTCTGGAAACACCATATATTTT. This gives the protein CASNLRGGISGNTIYF.

The V gene is TRBV5-4, the J gene TRBJ1-1, with no clear D. The V end was cut by 2 bases, the J end by 4 bases, with 12 bases between. The V gene's germline CDR1 is SGHNT and CDR2 YYREEE (reference sequence). The CDR3 loop spans 14 amino acids. The CDR3 coding sequence is TGTGCCAGCAGCTTTCAGGTTCTCGGCACTGAAGCTTTCTTT. It translates to CASSFQVLGTEAFF.

The chain carries TRBV7-2 and TRBJ2-5; TRBD2 matches at 7 bases. The V gene end was trimmed by 5 bases and the J gene end by 5 bases; junction bases not matched to a gene: 11. Germline V CDR1 and CDR2: SGHTA, FQGNSA. This CDR3 has 15 residues. The DNA of the CDR3 is TGTGCCAGCAGCGACGAGCGGGGAGGGCCGGAGACCCAGTACTTC. It encodes CASSDERGGPETQYF. Looking up the rest from reference TRBV7-2 and TRBJ2-5 gives the full variable domain: GAGVSQSPSNKVTEKGKDVELRCDPISGHTALYWYRQSLGQGLEFLIYFQGNSAPDKSGLPSDRFSAERTGGSVSTLTIQRTQQEDSAVYLCASSDERGGPETQYFGPGTRLLVL.

V is TRBV5-4 and J is TRBJ1-4, with a tentative D call TRBD1 (6 bases). The V and J ends lost 4 bases and 0 bases respectively, with 10 bases between them. The CDR3 has 15 amino acids. The germline V gene encodes CDR1 SGHNT and CDR2 YYREEE (reference sequence). The CDR3 region has the DNA TGTGCCAGCAGCCCGGACAGTACAACTAATGAAAAACTGTTTTTT. Its protein is CASSPDSTTNEKLFF.

The chain employs TRBV19 and TRBJ2-1, with TRBD1 matching over 9 bases. The V gene's germline CDR1 is LNHDA and CDR2 SQIVND (reference sequence). After removal of 5 bases from V and 5 bases from J, the junction contained 4 bases not matched to a gene. The CDR3 runs to 14 residues. CDR3 loop: CASSVGQGDNEQFF. The CDR3 bases are TGTGCCAGTAGTGTGGGACAGGGCGACAATGAGCAGTTCTTC.

V gene TRBV4-1 combines with J gene TRBJ1-6, with 8 positions matching TRBD1. Germline trimming cut 3 bases from V and 14 bases from J; bases unmatched to any gene: 3. The germline V gene has CDR1 MGHRA and CDR2 YSYEKL. The CDR3 runs to 12 residues. CDR3 region: CASSQLGQALHF. DNA for the CDR3: TGCGCCAGCAGCCAGCTGGGACAGGCCCTCCACTTT.

V and J are TRBV6-5 and TRBJ2-7, with D unclear. The CDR3 has 14 amino acids. V dropped 0 bases and J dropped 0 bases, with 6 bases sitting between them. Per the germline V gene, CDR1 is MNHEY and CDR2 is SVGAGI. Here the CDR3 DNA reads TGTGCCAGCAGTTACTCGCCCAGCTCCTACGAGCAGTACTTC. Translating it yields CASSYSPSSYEQYF.

The table lists this clone with a few counts. The chain has TRBV6-5 and TRBJ2-7, with a tentative D call TRBD2 (5 bases). The CDR3 has 14 amino acids. Trimming cost V 2 bases and J 7 bases, with 15 bases left between them. From germline, CDR1 is MNHEY and CDR2 SVGAGI. Here the CDR3 reads CASSYGRVPGEQYF. Here the CDR3 DNA reads TGTGCCAGCAGTTACGGGCGGGTACCCGGGGAGCAGTACTTC.

This chain connects TRBV19 to TRBJ2-5, with D possibly TRBD1 on 5 matching bases. V shed 3 bases and J shed 2 bases, with 10 bases lying between them. The CDR3 spans 14 residues. The germline CDR1 and CDR2 sequences are LNHDA and SQIVND (reference sequence). The CDR3 region is CASSMGPVQETQYF. The CDR3 coding sequence is TGTGCCAGTAGTATGGGGCCGGTACAAGAGACCCAGTACTTC.

The chain joins TRBV6-6 to TRBJ2-5, with D tentatively TRBD1 (5 bases). Trimming cost V 7 bases and J 5 bases, with 14 bases left between them. Germline V gene lookup returns CDR1 MNHNY and CDR2 SVGAGI (reference sequence). The CDR3 is 13 residues long. The CDR3 reads CASIGARYETQYF. In DNA, the CDR3 is TGTGCCAGCATTGGGGCCCGGTATGAGACCCAGTACTTC.

The chain couples TRBV27 to TRBJ1-6, with D maybe TRBD1 (6 bases). This CDR3 region has 12 residues. V gave up 5 bases and J gave up 14 bases, with 13 bases separating them. Germline loops: CDR1 MNHEY, CDR2 SMNVEV (reference sequence). CDR3 in amino acids: CASSLSGVTLHF. CDR3 sequence (DNA): TGTGCCAGCAGTCTCTCAGGGGTTACCCTCCACTTT.

This rearrangement joins TRBV7-6 to TRBJ2-7; 10 bases are a match to TRBD2. V lost 4 bases, J lost 4 bases, and 7 bases stayed unmatched. Germline V gene data show CDR1 as SGHVS and CDR2 as FNYEAQ. The CDR3 loop spans 15 amino acids. CDR3 in DNA: TGTGCCAGCAGCTCCCTCCCTAGCGGGAGTTACGAGCAGTACTTC. Translated, it gives CASSSLPSGSYEQYF. The variable domain in full, completed from reference TRBV7-6 and TRBJ2-7, reads GAGVSQSPRYKVTKRGQDVALRCDPISGHVSLYWYRQALGQGPEFLTYFNYEAQQDKSGLPNDRFSAERPEGSISTLTIQRTEQRDSAMYRCASSSLPSGSYEQYFGPGTRLTVT.

This chain uses TRBV27 with TRBJ2-5; 8 bases fit TRBD1. The CDR3 has 15 residues. The V and J ends lost 6 bases and 5 bases, in that order; junction bases with no gene match: 11. Germline CDR1 reads MNHEY; CDR2 reads SMNVEV (reference sequence). CDR3 region: CASRYRGVQEETQYF. As DNA, the CDR3 is TGTGCCAGCAGATACAGGGGGGTCCAGGAGGAGACCCAGTACTTC.

This clone has more than one count but fewer than ten. The chain combines TRBV7-6 with TRBJ2-1, with D unclear. The germline V and J ends were trimmed by 4 bases and 2 bases, with 12 bases remaining between them. This CDR3 spans 15 amino acids. CDR1 is SGHVS, CDR2 FNYEAQ, per germline. Written as DNA, the CDR3 is TGTGCCAGCAGCTCCCGTAACGCGCCCTACAATGAGCAGTTCTTC. The encoded protein is CASSSRNAPYNEQFF.

V and J are TRBV6-1 and TRBJ2-1, with D possibly being TRBD1 (6 bases). The V and J ends lost 8 bases and 7 bases respectively, with 18 bases between them. Germline loops: CDR1 MNHNS, CDR2 SASEGT. CDR3 length equals 14 residues. CDR3 region: CASVLGGRLNEQFF. The CDR3, as DNA: TGTGCCAGCGTGCTTGGGGGCCGGTTAAATGAGCAGTTCTTC.

This sequence joins TRBV5-6 and TRBJ1-2, with D unclear. The germline CDR1 and CDR2 sequences are SGHDT and YYEEEE. Trimming stripped 1 base from V and 2 bases from J, with 9 bases between. The CDR3 is 14 amino acids. CDR3 region: CASSLSERNYGYTF. CDR3 DNA: TGTGCCAGCAGCTTGTCCGAGAGGAACTATGGCTACACCTTC.

The chain combines TRBV2 with TRBJ2-2; 10 nucleotides match TRBD2. The CDR3 covers 16 residues. The V gene end was trimmed by 4 bases and the J gene end by 1 base; junction bases not matched to a gene: 3. The V gene's germline CDR1 is SNHLY and CDR2 FYNNEI. CDR3: CASSGLAGGNTGELFF. The CDR3 nucleotides read TGTGCCAGCAGTGGACTAGCGGGTGGGAACACCGGGGAGCTGTTTTTT.

This chain links TRBV19 with TRBJ2-7; TRBD1 agrees at 9 bases. CDR3 length equals 15 residues. Germline V gene sequence: CDR1 LNHDA, CDR2 SQIVND (reference sequence). J gave up 3 bases and V 7 bases, and 10 bases lay outside the gene matches. DNA for the CDR3: TGTGCCAGTACCCAAACGACAGGGGGTGTCTACGAGCAGTACTTC. Protein: CASTQTTGGVYEQYF.

The chain uses TRBV4-2 and TRBJ1-2; maybe TRBD1 (5 bases). Trimming left V 4 bases short and J 4 bases short, with 16 bases between. The CDR3 has 15 residues. Germline-derived CDR1 and CDR2 are LGHNA and YNFKEQ. CDR3 DNA: TGTGCCAGCAGCCCCCTGGGGCAGCCGGGCTATGGCTACACCTTC. Amino acid sequence: CASSPLGQPGYGYTF.

In this sample, this clone turned up once. J is TRBJ2-7 and V is TRBV7-9, with 8 bases fitting TRBD2. Trimming took 1 base from V and 3 from J; bases not matched to a gene: 5. Germline V gene sequence: CDR1 SEHNR, CDR2 FQNEAQ (reference sequence). The CDR3 runs to 15 residues. This chain's CDR3 is CASSLGGGRNYEQYF. The CDR3 bases are TGTGCCAGCAGCTTAGGCGGGGGGCGCAACTACGAGCAGTACTTC. Full variable domain (missing parts from reference TRBV7-9 and TRBJ2-7): DTGVSQNPRHKITKRGQNVTFRCDPISEHNRLYWYRQTLGQGPEFLTYFQNEAQLEKSRLLSDRFSAERPKGSFSTLEIQRTEQGDSAMYLCASSLGGGRNYEQYFGPGTRLTVT.

The rearrangement uses TRBV7-9 and TRBJ1-6, with TRBD1 as a possible D gene (5 bases). CDR1 is SEHNR, CDR2 FQNEAQ, per germline (reference sequence). V was pared by 2 bases and J by 6 bases, with 14 bases between. The CDR3 consists of 16 residues. CDR3 residues: CASSLRQGGGNSPLHF. Written as DNA, the CDR3 is TGTGCCAGCAGCTTACGCCAGGGAGGTGGTAATTCACCCCTCCACTTT.

The chain uses TRBV5-6 and TRBJ1-2; 9 nucleotides line up with TRBD1. J gave up 8 bases and V 4 bases, and 6 bases lay outside the gene matches. Germline V gives CDR1 SGHDT, CDR2 YYEEEE. The CDR3 spans 13 residues. The CDR3, as DNA: TGTGCCAGCAGCCCGCGTGGGACAGGGGGCTACACCTTC. It yields the protein CASSPRGTGGYTF.

This chain connects TRBV19 to TRBJ1-5; 8 bases fit TRBD1. With V trimmed by 7 bases and J by 1 base, 6 bases remained unmatched. The CDR3 is 15 amino acids. Per the germline V gene, CDR1 is LNHDA and CDR2 is SQIVND (reference sequence). The CDR3 spells CASTTTGVSNQPQHF. The DNA of the CDR3 is TGTGCCAGTACCACGACAGGGGTAAGCAATCAGCCCCAGCATTTT.